This T cell receptor (beta chain) was identified during a study of shared clonotypes between healthy human individuals (dated by TCRdb to about 2020). Context from the whole study: The cohort included a few men and a couple of women between 18 and 49 years of age. Different laboratories and diverse techniques were used to prepare libraries and sequence TCR repertoires, to increase sequencing depth and limit assay-specific biases. For each donor, three plates each were used for CD4 naive and CD4 memory, two plates were used for CD8 naive, and one plate was used for CD8 memory. Between about 0.8 and 9 billion PBMCs per donor were obtained by leukapheresis. Blood TCR repertoires of about 5 healthy adults were deeply sequenced to estimate repertoire size and the extent of clonotype sharing between individuals. Overall study outcomes, separate from this receptor: Based on pairwise subsampling, the degree of clonotype sharing among donors was expected to be affected by sequencing depth. When a handful of donors were compared, the shared fraction of clonotypes was 5% to 6.5% for naive CD4, 3.5% to 4% for naive CD8, 2.3% for memory CD4, and less than 0.45% for memory CD8. Estimated clonotype richness was generally larger for naive than for memory subsets. The genetic and exposure-history diversity represented was limited by the small number of donors. Incomplete sequencing was indicated by rarefaction of sorted-subset datasets, despite the large sequencing depth. Compared with non-shared clonotypes, clonotypes shared by all four sorted-subset donors had higher generation probabilities. Sampling was limited to blood, and TCR repertoires in tissue likely differ from TCR repertoires in blood.

Healthy HIV-negative adults with no recently reported acute infections or vaccinations were included as donors. All donors were Caucasian adults living in Nashville, Tennessee, USA. CD4+ T cells were enriched by magnetic negative selection; naive cells were then positively selected on CD45RA, and the negative fraction formed the memory subset. Blood was collected by leukapheresis, and PBMCs were isolated by Ficoll-Histopaque density gradient centrifugation and then cryopreserved in liquid nitrogen vapor phase. Analytical flow cytometry was used to check the purity and quantity of each magnetically sorted T cell population. From each sorted fraction, genomic DNA was isolated and quantified by UV absorbance on a Nanodrop 2000c. Inclusive of the bounding cysteine and phenylalanine, the CDR3 is 13 residues long. Kept here is only the CDR3 DNA, which spans 39 bases and is read in frame from base 1. The germline V gene (reference sequence) provides CDR1 LNHDA and CDR2 SQIVND.

On this clone itself: Its recognized antigen is unknown. The junction differs from germline at one of its ends, possibly a read error.

TCR CDR3 regions were amplified from genomic DNA by multiplex PCR using the deep immunoSEQ assay. Genomic DNA extracted from each cell subset was distributed evenly over all wells of several immunoSEQ 96-well plates, and each plate served as one replicate. For sorted subsets, 200 ng of genomic DNA, equivalent to 25,000 to 35,000 T cell genomes, went into each replicate PCR. Purified libraries were quantified with a Qubit 3.0 fluorometer, sized on a Bioanalyzer 2100, and re-quantified with the KAPA Library Quantification kit. A separate single-read 150-cycle Illumina NextSeq 550 flow cell was used to sequence each immunoSEQ 96-well plate. The source study handled its data this way. The immunoSEQ output contained only junctional sequences without quality scores, so filtering could not match that applied to full-length reads. To assign V/J genes and CDR3, sequences were annotated against IMGT germline references using PyIR, a Python wrapper for IgBLAST v1.9. Reads were removed for weak V/J assignments (E-value above 1e-6), missing CDR3, stop codons, out-of-frame junctions, or ambiguous translated residues. A V3J clonotype was defined by an identical inferred V gene, J gene, and CDR3 amino acid sequence. The percentage overlap between two repertoires was calculated by dividing the number of shared unique clonotypes by the size of the smaller repertoire. RTK rarefaction, the Chao1 estimator, and Recon v2.1 estimates of unobserved clonotypes were used to assess repertoire richness. Generation probabilities for all TCRbeta clonotypes obtained by the gDNA method from several donors were computed using OLGA. The table was pulled from immuneACCESS by TCRdb, which kept in-frame rearrangements only. Such tables lose some clones; where checked, under half of the loss comes from unresolved V genes, and the rest has no known cause. That table furnishes V, J and clone size, whereas the DNA furnished D and trimming. The sample yields about 1.4 million clones; around 97% were counted once. The ten largest clones take up more than 0.9% of the sample.

The receptor comes from a man under 40 in good health. Sequencing input: naive CD4+ T cells sorted from blood. What this sample's cell subset or site label stands for: CD45RA+ positively selected. The chain is assembled from TRBV19 and TRBJ1-2; the D region possibly corresponds to TRBD1 (6 bases align). The DNA sequence is given as TGTGCCAGTAGTATAGGAGCCCCCGGACAGACCTACTTC. This sequence encodes CASSIGAPGQTYF. Reference TRBV19 and TRBJ1-2 proteins supply the regions before and after the CDR3; the full variable domain is: DGGITQSPKYLFRKEGQNVTLSCEQNLNHDAMYWYRQDPGQGLRLIYYSQIVNDFQKGDIAEGYSVSREKKESFPLTVTSAQKNPTAFYLCASSIGAPGQTYFGSGTRLTVV.